The rows below give T cell receptor beta chains drawn from one sample of a study of cytomegalovirus exposure and HLA in healthy donors. Profiling relied on immunoSEQ multiplex PCR, and the TCRdb table lists in-frame clones only, not all of them. Counted here are approximately 100,000 clones, over 65% occurring once; the ten biggest clones make up approximately 2.5%. Sequences were obtained from PBMCs. These receptors were collected from a female donor in good health and CMV-seronegative. The CDR3 runs from the conserved cysteine through the conserved F or W. A D gene is named only where the DNA matches it firmly. Some rows mark clone size as missing; the rest say once, few, many or name a class of expanded clone.

d_gene: NA; abundance: NA; v_gene: TRBV7-8; j_gene: TRBJ2-2; CDR3aa: CASRGGVTGELFF; CDR3nt: TGTGCCAGCAGGGGCGGGGTGACCGGGGAGCTGTTTTTT
d_gene: TRBD1; abundance: NA; v_gene: TRBV7-6; j_gene: TRBJ2-1; CDR3aa: CASSQDRGNEQFF; CDR3nt: TGTGCCAGCAGCCAGGACAGGGGGAATGAGCAGTTCTTC
d_gene: TRBD2; abundance: NA; v_gene: TRBV30; j_gene: TRBJ2-5; CDR3aa: CAWTPGGGPETQYF; CDR3nt: TGTGCCTGGACCCCGGGGGGGGGCCCAGAGACCCAGTACTTC
d_gene: TRBD2; abundance: few; v_gene: TRBV6-6; j_gene: TRBJ2-7; CDR3aa: CASSRHSGGYEQYF; CDR3nt: TGTGCCAGCAGCCGACATAGCGGGGGCTACGAGCAGTACTTC
d_gene: NA; abundance: NA; v_gene: TRBV5-5; j_gene: TRBJ2-1; CDR3aa: CASSLNRVHEQFF; CDR3nt: TGTGCCAGCAGCCTGAACAGGGTCCATGAGCAGTTCTTC
d_gene: NA; abundance: NA; v_gene: TRBV7-9; j_gene: TRBJ2-7; CDR3aa: CASSPAYEQYF; CDR3nt: TGTGCCAGCAGCCCTGCCTACGAGCAGTACTTC
d_gene: TRBD1; abundance: NA; v_gene: TRBV6-5; j_gene: TRBJ2-7; CDR3aa: CASSAPGTELAEQYF; CDR3nt: TGTGCCAGCAGTGCCCCCGGGACAGAATTAGCCGAGCAGTACTTC
d_gene: NA; abundance: NA; v_gene: TRBV7-2; j_gene: TRBJ1-2; CDR3aa: CASSLNRITNYGYTF; CDR3nt: TGTGCCAGCAGCTTAAACAGGATAACTAACTATGGCTACACCTTC
d_gene: NA; abundance: NA; v_gene: TRBV27; j_gene: TRBJ1-1; CDR3aa: CASSLRAGNTEAFF; CDR3nt: TGTGCCAGCAGTTTACGGGCGGGAAACACTGAAGCTTTCTTT
d_gene: TRBD1; abundance: NA; v_gene: TRBV19; j_gene: TRBJ1-1; CDR3aa: CASGTGAGVEAFF; CDR3nt: TGTGCCTCCGGGACAGGGGCTGGTGTTGAAGCTTTCTTT
d_gene: NA; abundance: once; v_gene: TRBV7-9; j_gene: TRBJ1-5; CDR3aa: CASSPLGQLGDISPQHF; CDR3nt: TGTGCCAGCAGCCCCCTTGGGCAGCTAGGGGATATTAGTCCCCAGCATTTT
d_gene: TRBD1; abundance: NA; v_gene: TRBV6-1; j_gene: TRBJ1-4; CDR3aa: CASRVGQGNEKLFF; CDR3nt: TGTGCCAGCAGGGTGGGACAGGGAAATGAAAAACTGTTTTTT
d_gene: NA; abundance: NA; v_gene: TRBV2; j_gene: TRBJ2-5; CDR3aa: CASKRRETQYF; CDR3nt: TGTGCCAGCAAGCGCAGAGAGACCCAGTACTTC
d_gene: TRBD2; abundance: NA; v_gene: TRBV29-1; j_gene: TRBJ2-1; CDR3aa: CSVSSGGAREQFF; CDR3nt: TGCAGCGTGTCCAGCGGGGGGGCCCGTGAGCAGTTCTTC
d_gene: TRBD2; abundance: NA; v_gene: TRBV7-2; j_gene: TRBJ2-1; CDR3aa: CASSIGRVDEQFF; CDR3nt: TGTGCCAGCAGCATAGGGAGGGTCGATGAGCAGTTCTTC
d_gene: TRBD1; abundance: once; v_gene: TRBV6-5; j_gene: TRBJ1-2; CDR3aa: CASSYSTGGLGYGYTF; CDR3nt: TGTGCCAGCAGTTACTCTACAGGGGGCTTAGGCTATGGCTACACCTTC